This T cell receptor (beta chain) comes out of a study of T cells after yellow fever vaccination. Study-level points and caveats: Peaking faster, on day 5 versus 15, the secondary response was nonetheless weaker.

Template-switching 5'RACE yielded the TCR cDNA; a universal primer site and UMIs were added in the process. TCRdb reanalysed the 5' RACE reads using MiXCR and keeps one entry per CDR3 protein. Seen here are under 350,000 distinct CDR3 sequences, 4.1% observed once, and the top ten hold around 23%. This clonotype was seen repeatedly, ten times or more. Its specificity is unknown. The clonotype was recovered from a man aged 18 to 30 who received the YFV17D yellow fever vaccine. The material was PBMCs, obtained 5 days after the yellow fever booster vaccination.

The CDR3 DNA is TGTGCCAGCAGCCCTTTCGTGTCGGCAGTTAATTCACCCCTCCACTTT. Translation gives CASSPFVSAVNSPLHF. The rearrangement uses TRBV7-2 and TRBJ1-6, with D uncertain. V was shortened by 5 bases and J by 6 bases, with 17 bases between the two germline ends. The CDR3 contains 16 residues. Per germline, CDR1 SGHTA and CDR2 FQGNSA.